This TCR beta chain was sequenced during a study of blood T cell repertoires in COVID-19. Study-level information: PBMCs, B-cell-depleted T cells, or T cells provided the cDNA or gDNA that made up the material.

V lost 7 bases and J lost 0, with 10 bases in between. Germline values: CDR1 WSHSY, CDR2 SAAADI. The CDR3 totals 14 residues. Original data processing: Reference gene primer amplification gave estimated nucleated cell counts. Sequenced by immunoSEQ multiplex PCR; TCRdb stores in-frame clones only, minus some. V, J and clone size were drawn from that table, and D and trimming were deduced from the DNA. The sample records roughly 220,000 clones, 85% being singletons. This chain connects TRBV10-2 to TRBJ2-1; maybe TRBD2 (6 bases). What was sequenced was peripheral blood. This receptor was taken from a man aged 50-59 years who had recovered from COVID-19. CDR3 sequence (DNA): TGCGCCAGCAATGGGGGGAGCTCCTACAATGAGCAGTTCTTC. Protein: CASNGGSSYNEQFF.